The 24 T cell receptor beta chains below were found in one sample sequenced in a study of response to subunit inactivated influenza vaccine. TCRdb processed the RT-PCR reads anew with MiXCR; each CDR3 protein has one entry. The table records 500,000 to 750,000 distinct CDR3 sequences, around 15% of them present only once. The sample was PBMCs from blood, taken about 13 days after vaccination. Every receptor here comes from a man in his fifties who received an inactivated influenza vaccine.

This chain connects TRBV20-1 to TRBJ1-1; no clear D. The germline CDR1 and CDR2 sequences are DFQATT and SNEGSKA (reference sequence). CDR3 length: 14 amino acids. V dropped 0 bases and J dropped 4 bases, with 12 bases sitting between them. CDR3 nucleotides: TGCAGTGCTAGAGAAAACGAAGCGGGCACTGAAGCTTTCTTT. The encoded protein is CSARENEAGTEAFF.

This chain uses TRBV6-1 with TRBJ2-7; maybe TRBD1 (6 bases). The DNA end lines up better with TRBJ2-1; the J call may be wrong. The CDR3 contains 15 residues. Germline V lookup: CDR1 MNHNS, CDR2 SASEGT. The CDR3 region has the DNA TGTGCCAGCAGTACCCCGGGACAAGGGTTAGGCGAGCAGTTCTTC. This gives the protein CASSTPGQGLGEQFF.

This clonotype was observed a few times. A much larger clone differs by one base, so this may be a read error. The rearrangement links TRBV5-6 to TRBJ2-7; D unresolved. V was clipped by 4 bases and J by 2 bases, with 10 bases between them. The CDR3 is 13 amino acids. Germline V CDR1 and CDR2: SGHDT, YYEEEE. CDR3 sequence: CASSPDLTYEQYF. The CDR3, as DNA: TGTGCCAGCAGCCCGGACCTCACCTACGAGCAGTACTTC. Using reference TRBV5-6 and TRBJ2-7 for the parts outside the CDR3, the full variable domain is DAGVTQSPTHLIKTRGQQVTLRCSPKSGHDTVSWYQQALGQGPQFIFQYYEEEERQRGNFPDRFSGHQFPNYSSELNVNALLLGDSALYLCASSPDLTYEQYFGPGTRLTVT.

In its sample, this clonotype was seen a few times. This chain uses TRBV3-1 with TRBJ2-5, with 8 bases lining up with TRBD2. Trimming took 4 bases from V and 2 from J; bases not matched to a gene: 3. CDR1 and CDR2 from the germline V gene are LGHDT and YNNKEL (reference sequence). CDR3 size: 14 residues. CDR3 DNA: TGTGCCAGCAGCCCGGGACTAGATCAAGAGACCCAGTACTTC. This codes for CASSPGLDQETQYF.

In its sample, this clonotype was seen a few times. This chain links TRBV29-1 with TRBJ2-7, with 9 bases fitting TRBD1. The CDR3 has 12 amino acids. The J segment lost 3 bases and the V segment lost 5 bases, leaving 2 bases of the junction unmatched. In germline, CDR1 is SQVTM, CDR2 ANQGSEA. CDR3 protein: CSVRQGDYEQYF. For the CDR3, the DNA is TGCAGCGTTCGACAGGGGGACTACGAGCAGTACTTC.

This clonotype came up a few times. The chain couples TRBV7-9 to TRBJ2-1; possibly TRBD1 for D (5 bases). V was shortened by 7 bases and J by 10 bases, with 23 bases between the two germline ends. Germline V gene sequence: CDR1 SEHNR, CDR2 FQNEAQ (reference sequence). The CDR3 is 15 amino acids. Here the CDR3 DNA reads TGTGCCAGCACTTCGGCAGGGCCATCGTTCAGCGAGCAGTTCTTC. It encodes CASTSAGPSFSEQFF.

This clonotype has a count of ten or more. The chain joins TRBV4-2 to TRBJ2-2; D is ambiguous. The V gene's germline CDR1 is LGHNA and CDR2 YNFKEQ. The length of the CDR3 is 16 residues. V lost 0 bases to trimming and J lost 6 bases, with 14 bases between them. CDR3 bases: TGTGCCAGCAGCCAAGAGGCCACCCGAGTCGCCGGGGAGCTGTTTTTT. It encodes CASSQEATRVAGELFF.

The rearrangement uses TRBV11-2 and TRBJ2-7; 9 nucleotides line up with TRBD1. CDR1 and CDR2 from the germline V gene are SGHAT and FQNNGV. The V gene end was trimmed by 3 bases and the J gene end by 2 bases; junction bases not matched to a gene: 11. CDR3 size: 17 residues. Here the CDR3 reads CASSFAVGDRAPYEQYF. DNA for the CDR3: TGTGCCAGCAGCTTCGCCGTTGGGGACAGGGCTCCCTACGAGCAGTACTTC.

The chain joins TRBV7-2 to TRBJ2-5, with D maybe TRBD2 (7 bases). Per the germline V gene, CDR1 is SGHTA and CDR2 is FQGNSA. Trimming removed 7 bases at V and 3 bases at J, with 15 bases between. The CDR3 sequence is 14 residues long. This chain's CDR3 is CASNRRGGKETQYF. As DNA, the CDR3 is TGTGCCAGCAATAGGAGGGGGGGCAAAGAGACCCAGTACTTC.

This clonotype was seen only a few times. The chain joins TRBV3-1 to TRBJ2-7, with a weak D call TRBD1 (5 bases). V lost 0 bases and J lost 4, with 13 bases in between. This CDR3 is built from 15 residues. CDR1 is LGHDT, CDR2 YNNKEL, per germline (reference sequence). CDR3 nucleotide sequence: TGTGCCAGCAGCCAAGATCCAAGCAGGGTATACGAGCAGTACTTC. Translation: CASSQDPSRVYEQYF.

Here the CDR3 reads CASNTQGEYTEAFF. The CDR3 DNA sequence: TGTGCCAGCAATACACAGGGGGAGTACACTGAAGCTTTCTTT. The gene calls are TRBV6-1 and TRBJ1-1, with TRBD1 matching over 8 bases. V lost 7 bases to trimming and J lost 3 bases; unmatched junction nucleotides: 7. CDR3 length equals 14 residues. Germline V gene sequence: CDR1 MNHNS, CDR2 SASEGT.

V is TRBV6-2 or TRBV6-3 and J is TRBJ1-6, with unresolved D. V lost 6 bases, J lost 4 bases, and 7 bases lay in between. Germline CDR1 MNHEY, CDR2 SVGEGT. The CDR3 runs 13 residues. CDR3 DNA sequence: TGTGCCAGCAGGGACGGATATAATTCACCCCTCCACTTT. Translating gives CASRDGYNSPLHF.

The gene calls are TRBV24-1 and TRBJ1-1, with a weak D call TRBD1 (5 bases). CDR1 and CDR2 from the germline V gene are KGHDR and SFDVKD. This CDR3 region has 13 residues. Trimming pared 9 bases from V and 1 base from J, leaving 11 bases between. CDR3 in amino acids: CATRPTANTEAFF. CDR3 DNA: TGTGCCACCCGACCGACAGCGAACACTGAAGCTTTCTTT.

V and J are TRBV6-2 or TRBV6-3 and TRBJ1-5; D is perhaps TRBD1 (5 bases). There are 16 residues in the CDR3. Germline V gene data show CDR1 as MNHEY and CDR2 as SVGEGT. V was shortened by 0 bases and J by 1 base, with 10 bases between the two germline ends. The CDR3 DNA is TGTGCCAGCAGTTACTCCGGGGGTTGGAGCAATCAGCCCCAGCATTTT. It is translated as CASSYSGGWSNQPQHF.

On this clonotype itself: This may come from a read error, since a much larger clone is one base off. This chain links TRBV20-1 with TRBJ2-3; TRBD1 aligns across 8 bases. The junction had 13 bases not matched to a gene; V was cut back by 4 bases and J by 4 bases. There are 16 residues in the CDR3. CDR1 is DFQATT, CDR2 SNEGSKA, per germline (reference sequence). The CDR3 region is CSATIGDRGSPDTQYF. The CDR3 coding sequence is TGCAGTGCTACCATTGGCGACAGGGGATCCCCAGATACGCAGTATTTT.

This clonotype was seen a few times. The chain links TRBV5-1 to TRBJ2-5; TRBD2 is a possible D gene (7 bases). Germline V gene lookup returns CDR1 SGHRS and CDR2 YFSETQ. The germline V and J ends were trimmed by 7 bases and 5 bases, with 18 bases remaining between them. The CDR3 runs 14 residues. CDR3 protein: CASERGGPSETQYF. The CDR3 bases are TGCGCCAGCGAAAGGGGGGGACCCTCGGAGACCCAGTACTTC. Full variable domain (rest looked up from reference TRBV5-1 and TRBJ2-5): KAGVTQTPRYLIKTRGQQVTLSCSPISGHRSVSWYQQTPGQGLQFLFEYFSETQRNKGNFPGRFSGRQFSNSRSEMNVSTLELGDSALYLCASERGGPSETQYFGPGTRLLVL.

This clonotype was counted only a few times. The CDR3 region has the DNA TGTGCCCGAGATTATCGTGAGGCACGGAAAAATCAGCCCCAGCATTTT. It specifies CARDYREARKNQPQHF. The genes are TRBV27 and TRBJ1-5; no definite D call. The germline gives CDR1 MNHEY, CDR2 SMNVEV (reference sequence). Deletions cut 11 bases from V and 4 bases from J, with 24 bases between. This CDR3 is built from 16 residues.

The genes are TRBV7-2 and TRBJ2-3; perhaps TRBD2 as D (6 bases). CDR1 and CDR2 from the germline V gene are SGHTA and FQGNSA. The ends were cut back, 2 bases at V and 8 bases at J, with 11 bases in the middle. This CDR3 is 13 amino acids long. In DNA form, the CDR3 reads TGTGCCAGCAGCTTACTCCACGGGGGTACGCAGTATTTT. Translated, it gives CASSLLHGGTQYF. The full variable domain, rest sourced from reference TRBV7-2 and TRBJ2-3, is GAGVSQSPSNKVTEKGKDVELRCDPISGHTALYWYRQSLGQGLEFLIYFQGNSAPDKSGLPSDRFSAERTGGSVSTLTIQRTQQEDSAVYLCASSLLHGGTQYFGPGTRLTVL.

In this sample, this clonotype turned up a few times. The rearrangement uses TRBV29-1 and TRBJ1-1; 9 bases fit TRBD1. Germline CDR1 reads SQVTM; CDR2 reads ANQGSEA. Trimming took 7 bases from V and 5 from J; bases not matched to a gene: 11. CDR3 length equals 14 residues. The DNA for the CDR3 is TGCAGCGCAATAAGGTACAGGGGGCAGACTGAAGCTTTCTTT. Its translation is CSAIRYRGQTEAFF.

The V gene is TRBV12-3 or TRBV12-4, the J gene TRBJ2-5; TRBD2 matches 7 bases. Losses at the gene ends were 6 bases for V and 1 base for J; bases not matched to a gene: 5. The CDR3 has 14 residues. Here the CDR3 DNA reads TGTGCCAGCAGGAGCGGGACCATCCAAGAGACCCAGTACTTC. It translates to CASRSGTIQETQYF.

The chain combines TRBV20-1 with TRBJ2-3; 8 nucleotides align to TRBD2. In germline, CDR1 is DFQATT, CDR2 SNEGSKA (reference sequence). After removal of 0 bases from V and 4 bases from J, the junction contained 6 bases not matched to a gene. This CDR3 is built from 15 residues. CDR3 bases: TGCAGTGCTAGAGATGGGACTAGGGGACCAGATACGCAGTATTTT. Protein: CSARDGTRGPDTQYF.

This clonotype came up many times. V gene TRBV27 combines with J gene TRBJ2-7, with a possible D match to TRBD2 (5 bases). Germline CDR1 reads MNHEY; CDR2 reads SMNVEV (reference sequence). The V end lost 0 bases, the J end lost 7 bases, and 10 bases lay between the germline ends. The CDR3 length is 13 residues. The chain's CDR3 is CASSLSGSGEQYF. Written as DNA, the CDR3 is TGTGCCAGCAGTTTATCAGGGTCGGGGGAGCAGTACTTC.

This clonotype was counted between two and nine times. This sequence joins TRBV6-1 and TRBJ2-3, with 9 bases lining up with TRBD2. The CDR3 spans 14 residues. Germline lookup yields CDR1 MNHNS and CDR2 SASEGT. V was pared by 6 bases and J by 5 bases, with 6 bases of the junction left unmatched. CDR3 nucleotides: TGTGCCAGCAGATGGGGACTAGCTAGAGATACGCAGTATTTT. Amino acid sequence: CASRWGLARDTQYF.

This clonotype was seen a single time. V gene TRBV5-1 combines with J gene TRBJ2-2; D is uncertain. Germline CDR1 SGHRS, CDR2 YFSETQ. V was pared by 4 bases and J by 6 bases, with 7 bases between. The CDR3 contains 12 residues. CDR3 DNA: TGCGCCAGCAGCCCGGATGCCGGGGAGCTGTTTTTT. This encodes CASSPDAGELFF. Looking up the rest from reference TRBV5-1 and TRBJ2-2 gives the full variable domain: KAGVTQTPRYLIKTRGQQVTLSCSPISGHRSVSWYQQTPGQGLQFLFEYFSETQRNKGNFPGRFSGRQFSNSRSEMNVSTLELGDSALYLCASSPDAGELFFGEGSRLTVL.